The 3 T cell receptor beta chains reported below all come from one sample, sequenced in a study of OX40 agonist ivuxolimab in advanced cancers. Sequenced by immunoSEQ multiplex PCR; TCRdb stores in-frame clones only, minus some. The sample includes about 62,000 clones, 75% to 85% seen only once; the top ten take roughly 10%. Sequences were derived from CD4+ or CD8+ T cells sorted from blood, sampled in a trial of the OX40 agonist ivuxolimab. The receptors were gathered from an adult with an advanced solid tumor such as melanoma, head and neck, liver or kidney cancer.

The CDR3 DNA follows: TGTGCCAGCAGTTTGGAACCAACCCTACCCCGCGAGCAGTACTTC. Translation: CASSLEPTLPREQYF. The J gene is TRBJ2-7, the V gene TRBV27, with D hard to call. Germline loops: CDR1 MNHEY, CDR2 SMNVEV (reference sequence). The V end was cut by 3 bases, the J end by 6 bases, with 18 bases between. This CDR3 spans 15 amino acids.

The chain links TRBV6-1 to TRBJ1-2; possibly TRBD1 for D (5 bases). Per germline, CDR1 MNHNS and CDR2 SASEGT. The CDR3 has 15 residues. The V and J ends lost 1 base and 6 bases respectively, with 15 bases between them. The CDR3 loop is CASSEETDIWNGYTF. As DNA, the CDR3 is TGTGCCAGCAGTGAAGAGACAGATATCTGGAATGGCTACACCTTC.

J is TRBJ1-6 and V is TRBV6-4; D gene uncertain. The CDR3 spans 14 residues. CDR1 and CDR2 from the germline V gene are MRHNA and SNTAGT. Trimming pared 3 bases from V and 9 bases from J, leaving 12 bases between. Here the CDR3 reads CASSERLQLSPLHF. In DNA form, the CDR3 reads TGTGCCAGCAGTGAGCGGTTGCAGCTTTCACCCCTCCACTTT.